The 10 T cell receptor beta chains listed next were all sequenced from one sample in a study of control samples from healthy donors and cancer patients (TCRdb year 2020). The library was prepared using the immunoSEQ multiplex PCR assay. TCRdb took this table from immuneACCESS and kept in-frame rearrangements with V and J called. Such tables lack part of the clones; where checked against another copy, unresolved V genes explain under half of the gap, and the rest is unexplained. For this sample there are approximately 92,000 clones; 80% to 95% appear just once. The ten largest clones capture around 1.5% of the sample. Input material: blood. The receptor source for this set is a woman in her thirties in good health.

The rearrangement joins TRBV27 to TRBJ1-2; possible D gene TRBD1, 6 bases. CDR1 and CDR2 (germline): MNHEY, SMNVEV (reference sequence). Deletions cut 3 bases from V and 6 bases from J, with 11 bases between. This CDR3 comprises 13 residues. The CDR3 reads CASSFWGGNGYTF. For the CDR3, the DNA is TGTGCCAGCAGTTTCTGGGGGGGCAATGGCTACACCTTC.

The chain combines TRBV19 with TRBJ1-5, with D tentatively TRBD1 (5 bases). Germline CDR1 is LNHDA and CDR2 is SQIVND (reference sequence). CDR3 size: 19 residues. V was cut by 0 bases and J by 4 bases, with 22 bases left in between. CDR3 coding DNA: TGTGCCAGTAGTATAGAGGCCAGGGAAGAGGTGATTGGGAATCAGCCCCAGCATTTT. This sequence encodes CASSIEAREEVIGNQPQHF.

Here the CDR3 DNA reads TGTGCCAGCAGCCCCAGACAGGGTAACGCCTACGAGCAGTACTTC. Translating gives CASSPRQGNAYEQYF. The chain couples TRBV6-5 to TRBJ2-7; 7 bases agree with TRBD1. The CDR3 is 15 amino acids. Germline values: CDR1 MNHEY, CDR2 SVGAGI. The V and J ends lost 6 bases and 2 bases, in that order; junction bases with no gene match: 10.

The rearrangement uses TRBV9 and TRBJ1-2; possible D gene TRBD1, 6 bases. The CDR3 length is 15 residues. The germline gives CDR1 SGDLS, CDR2 YYNGEE. The V end lost 0 bases, the J end lost 1 base, and 10 bases lay between the germline ends. The CDR3 bases are TGTGCCAGCAGCGTAGTCGAGGGGGGTAACTATGGCTACACCTTC. Residues: CASSVVEGGNYGYTF.

V usage is TRBV6-5 and J usage is TRBJ1-1; possible D gene TRBD1, 6 bases. The CDR3 totals 13 residues. The germline CDR1 and CDR2 sequences are MNHEY and SVGAGI. Trimming took off 10 bases at V and 0 bases at J, with 12 bases between the two ends. Here the CDR3 reads CATKDRMNTEAFF. In DNA, the CDR3 is TGTGCCACAAAGGACAGAATGAACACTGAAGCTTTCTTT.

This clone appeared once. The chain employs TRBV27 and TRBJ2-7; TRBD1 matches at 7 bases. Germline V CDR1 and CDR2: MNHEY, SMNVEV (reference sequence). The CDR3 contains 15 residues. V lost 3 bases and J lost 2; bases outside the gene matches: 7. CDR3 DNA: TGTGCCAGCAGTTTTAGGGGGCTGAGTACCTACGAGCAGTACTTC. Its translation is CASSFRGLSTYEQYF.

This chain joins TRBV11-2 and TRBJ2-3, with 12 bases lining up with TRBD2. The CDR3 totals 17 residues. The V gene end was trimmed by 4 bases and the J gene end by 4 bases; junction bases not matched to a gene: 9. Per germline, CDR1 SGHAT and CDR2 FQNNGV. This chain's CDR3 is CASSSIRLAGVSDTQYF. In DNA, the CDR3 is TGTGCCAGCAGCTCGATTAGACTAGCGGGAGTATCAGATACGCAGTATTTT.

CDR3 DNA: TGTGCCAGCAGCTTAGGGTCAGATCAGCCCCAGCATTTT. Its translation is CASSLGSDQPQHF. The rearrangement links TRBV7-2 to TRBJ1-5; no clear D gene. CDR3 length equals 13 residues. The germline CDR1 and CDR2 sequences are SGHTA and FQGNSA. Deletions cut 1 base from V and 5 bases from J, with 6 bases between.

This chain links TRBV28 with TRBJ1-6; TRBD1 is a possible D gene (5 bases). CDR3 length: 15 amino acids. The V end lost 2 bases, the J end lost 6 bases, and 11 bases lay between the germline ends. Looked up from germline, CDR1 is MDHEN and CDR2 is SYDVKM. Written as DNA, the CDR3 is TGTGCCAGCAGTTTACCCTCGAGGGGTAATTCACCCCTCCACTTT. Encoded protein: CASSLPSRGNSPLHF.

The gene calls are TRBV3-1 (or the pseudogene TRBV3-2) and TRBJ1-5; TRBD1 agrees at 7 bases. Trimming took 8 bases from V and 0 from J; bases not matched to a gene: 4. Looked up from germline, CDR1 is LGHDT and CDR2 is YNNKEL (reference sequence). This CDR3 region has 14 residues. In DNA form, the CDR3 reads TGTGCCAGCTCAGGGGGGCCTAGCAATCAGCCCCAGCATTTT. Its protein product is CASSGGPSNQPQHF.